Below are 25 T cell receptor beta chains sequenced from a single sample in a study of blood T cell repertoires in COVID-19. TCRdb keeps only in-frame clones here, not all; method: immunoSEQ multiplex PCR. The sample has about 400,000 clones; around nine tenths are singletons. Sequenced input: PBMCs or T cells enriched from blood (not recorded which). Receptors originate from a woman between 50 and 59 years old who had recovered from COVID-19.

The CDR3 bases are TGTGCCAGCAGCCAAGAAAGTCACCCAGCTAACTATGGCTACACCTTC. Residues: CASSQESHPANYGYTF. The gene calls are TRBV4-2 and TRBJ1-2; D unclear. This CDR3 has 16 amino acids. Germline loops: CDR1 LGHNA, CDR2 YNFKEQ. Deletions cut 0 bases from V and 0 bases from J, with 11 bases between.

This chain connects TRBV3-1 (or the pseudogene TRBV3-2) to TRBJ2-7; 9 bases fit TRBD2. After removal of 4 bases from V and 7 bases from J, the junction contained 14 bases not matched to a gene. This CDR3 is built from 16 residues. Germline CDR1 and CDR2: LGHDT and YNNKEL (reference sequence). The CDR3 loop is CASSPQSGGLTEEQYF. The CDR3 bases are TGTGCCAGCAGCCCCCAAAGCGGGGGGCTTACGGAAGAGCAGTACTTC.

The V gene is TRBV19, the J gene TRBJ1-1; no reliable D call. Germline assignment: CDR1 LNHDA and CDR2 SQIVND (reference sequence). The germline V and J ends were trimmed by 7 bases and 2 bases, with 14 bases remaining between them. CDR3 size: 14 residues. The CDR3 is CASKVGSPNTEAFF. The CDR3 bases are TGTGCCAGTAAGGTCGGTAGCCCTAACACTGAAGCTTTCTTT. The full variable domain, its missing parts supplied by reference TRBV19 and TRBJ1-1, is DGGITQSPKYLFRKEGQNVTLSCEQNLNHDAMYWYRQDPGQGLRLIYYSQIVNDFQKGDIAEGYSVSREKKESFPLTVTSAQKNPTAFYLCASKVGSPNTEAFFGQGTRLTVV.

This sequence joins TRBV7-9 and TRBJ2-1; no clear D. Trimming took 6 bases from V and 7 from J, leaving 10 bases between them. The CDR3 is 12 residues long. Germline V gene data show CDR1 as SEHNR and CDR2 as FQNEAQ (reference sequence). The CDR3 DNA reads TGTGCCAGCAGTCGCGACGGGAATGAGCAGTTCTTC. This sequence encodes CASSRDGNEQFF. The variable domain in full, completed from reference TRBV7-9 and TRBJ2-1, reads DTGVSQNPRHKITKRGQNVTFRCDPISEHNRLYWYRQTLGQGPEFLTYFQNEAQLEKSRLLSDRFSAERPKGSFSTLEIQRTEQGDSAMYLCASSRDGNEQFFGPGTRLTVL.

The chain couples TRBV19 to TRBJ1-1; 8 bases fit TRBD1. This CDR3 contains 13 residues. Germline V gene data show CDR1 as LNHDA and CDR2 as SQIVND (reference sequence). Trimming cost V 5 bases and J 10 bases; bases outside gene matches: 9. The CDR3 bases are TGTGCCAGTAGTTCTTTCAGGGGGCTAGGAGCTTTCTTT. It translates to CASSSFRGLGAFF.

V gene TRBV7-6 combines with J gene TRBJ2-6; D unclear. The CDR3 extends over 15 amino acids. The V and J ends lost 6 bases and 0 bases respectively, with 9 bases between them. CDR1 SGHVS and CDR2 FNYEAQ come from the germline V gene. The CDR3 spells CASRTEDSGANVLTF. CDR3 bases: TGTGCCAGCAGGACCGAGGACTCTGGGGCCAACGTCCTGACTTTC.

The CDR3 coding sequence is TGTGCCAGTGTCAGGACAGGGGTGGGCAATCAGCCCCAGCATTTT. It codes for CASVRTGVGNQPQHF. The V and J genes are TRBV19 and TRBJ1-5; 9 bases fit TRBD1. The CDR3 sequence is 15 residues long. Germline assignment: CDR1 LNHDA and CDR2 SQIVND (reference sequence). Trimming removed 8 bases from V and 2 bases from J; junction bases left unmatched: 7.

This chain links TRBV7-9 with TRBJ1-1; a weak D match, TRBD1 (5 bases). CDR1 SEHNR and CDR2 FQNEAQ come from the germline V gene (reference sequence). Trimming stripped 2 bases from V and 8 bases from J, with 9 bases between. The CDR3 contains 12 residues. This CDR3 is CASSLTGSEAFF. CDR3 DNA sequence: TGTGCCAGCAGCTTAACAGGCTCGGAAGCTTTCTTT.

This rearrangement joins TRBV11-2 to TRBJ1-2; D is undetermined. The CDR3 runs to 16 residues. Per germline, CDR1 SGHAT and CDR2 FQNNGV. Trimming cost V 7 bases and J 4 bases, with 22 bases left between them. The CDR3 protein is CASTSRAPGSGYGYTF. The CDR3 DNA reads TGTGCCAGCACCTCCCGGGCCCCGGGGAGCGGCTATGGCTACACCTTC.

The chain recombines TRBV27 with TRBJ1-4, with TRBD1 identical over 9 bases. The ends lost 6 bases at V and 8 bases at J; junction bases unmatched: 7. CDR3 length: 14 amino acids. Germline assignment: CDR1 MNHEY and CDR2 SMNVEV (reference sequence). In nucleotides, the CDR3 is TGTGCCAGCAGGCCGACAGGGGGTTGGGAAAAACTGTTTTTT. This codes for CASRPTGGWEKLFF.

This chain connects TRBV6-2 or TRBV6-3 to TRBJ2-2; 8 nucleotides agree with TRBD2. The trim removed 5 bases at V and 6 bases at J, leaving 14 bases unmatched. In germline, CDR1 is MNHEY, CDR2 SVGEGT. The CDR3 has 17 residues. CDR3 amino acids: CASSRTSLRGVSGELFF. CDR3 nucleotide sequence: TGTGCCAGCAGTCGTACCTCTTTGCGGGGGGTCTCCGGGGAGCTGTTTTTT.

The V call is TRBV18, the J call TRBJ1-1; D call uncertain. This CDR3 contains 15 residues. CDR1 is KGHSH and CDR2 is LQKENI in the germline V gene. V was clipped by 4 bases and J by 0 bases, with 12 bases between them. CDR3 coding DNA: TGTGCCAGCTCACGTTTGGGAGATTTGAACACTGAAGCTTTCTTT. It is translated as CASSRLGDLNTEAFF.

The chain joins TRBV24-1 to TRBJ1-1; perhaps TRBD1 as D (6 bases). Germline V gene sequence: CDR1 KGHDR, CDR2 SFDVKD. There are 13 residues in the CDR3. The V and J ends lost 9 bases and 11 bases respectively, with 21 bases between them. CDR3 region: CATPPTLQGLAFF. In nucleotides, the CDR3 is TGTGCCACCCCACCAACTTTACAGGGATTGGCTTTCTTT.

The rearrangement links TRBV6-2 or TRBV6-3 to TRBJ1-1, with D hard to call. V shed 5 bases and J shed 5 bases, with 15 bases lying between them. CDR1 is MNHEY, CDR2 SVGEGT, per germline. CDR3 length equals 14 residues. CDR3 coding DNA: TGTGCCAGCAGTCGTCGCCGGTCCGAGACTGAAGCTTTCTTT. Protein: CASSRRRSETEAFF.

V is TRBV5-1 and J is TRBJ2-3, with 7 bases lining up with TRBD2. V was pared by 4 bases and J by 3 bases, with 14 bases of the junction left unmatched. Germline V CDR1 and CDR2: SGHRS, YFSETQ. The CDR3 runs to 17 residues. The CDR3 DNA reads TGCGCCAGCAGCAAGGCCCCCCTAGGCGGGGGTACAGATACGCAGTATTTT. Encoded protein: CASSKAPLGGGTDTQYF.

The chain recombines TRBV27 with TRBJ2-7, with 7 bases matching TRBD2. Trimming took 3 bases from V and 4 from J; bases not matched to a gene: 15. The CDR3 loop spans 17 amino acids. CDR1 MNHEY and CDR2 SMNVEV come from the germline V gene (reference sequence). The CDR3 loop is CASSFLPPGGGRYEQYF. CDR3 bases: TGTGCCAGCAGTTTCCTCCCCCCGGGGGGAGGACGGTACGAGCAGTACTTC.

The V gene is TRBV27, the J gene TRBJ2-3; a possible D gene is TRBD2 (5 bases). Germline loops: CDR1 MNHEY, CDR2 SMNVEV (reference sequence). The V end was cut by 5 bases, the J end by 5 bases, with 14 bases between. The CDR3 spans 14 residues. The CDR3 nucleotides are TGTGCCAGCAGTCTCTCCTACCGGGGAGATACGCAGTATTTT. This gives the protein CASSLSYRGDTQYF.

The chain links TRBV12-3 or TRBV12-4 to TRBJ2-7; D is ambiguous. The V end lost 6 bases, the J end lost 5 bases, and 14 bases lay between the germline ends. The CDR3 loop spans 13 amino acids. The CDR3 here is CASRLSRSNEQYF. In nucleotides, the CDR3 is TGTGCCAGCAGATTGAGCCGCTCGAACGAGCAGTACTTC.

V gene TRBV27 combines with J gene TRBJ1-6, with D unclear. The CDR3 runs 13 residues. Between the trimmed V and J ends, which lost 6 bases and 8 bases, there was a span of 11 bases. The germline V gene encodes CDR1 MNHEY and CDR2 SMNVEV (reference sequence). The CDR3 here is CASRQLSDSPLHF. The CDR3 bases are TGTGCCAGCAGACAGCTGTCAGATTCACCCCTCCACTTT.

The count of this clone is one. The chain joins TRBV7-2 to TRBJ2-3, with TRBD2 as a possible D gene (7 bases). CDR1 and CDR2 (germline): SGHTA, FQGNSA. The CDR3 consists of 15 residues. V was shortened by 3 bases and J by 6 bases, with 16 bases between the two germline ends. CDR3 DNA sequence: TGTGCCAGCAGCTTCCTTACGGGGGGCAGGGATACGCAGTATTTT. This sequence encodes CASSFLTGGRDTQYF.

The chain carries TRBV20-1 and TRBJ1-2; 7 bases agree with TRBD1. The CDR3 spans 14 residues. J lost 7 bases, V lost 3 bases, and 11 bases had no gene match. Germline CDR1 is DFQATT and CDR2 is SNEGSKA (reference sequence). CDR3 residues: CSASLTTGAGGYTF. DNA for the CDR3: TGCAGTGCTAGTTTGACAACAGGGGCAGGTGGCTACACCTTC.

The chain recombines TRBV25-1 with TRBJ1-6; the D is unclear. The germline V gene encodes CDR1 MGHDK and CDR2 SYGVNS. This CDR3 region has 10 residues. Deletions cut 6 bases from V and 14 bases from J, with 8 bases between. For the CDR3, the DNA is TGTGCCAGCAGATTCCACACCCTCCACTTT. Translating gives CASRFHTLHF. Full variable domain (missing parts from reference TRBV25-1 and TRBJ1-6): EADIYQTPRYLVIGTGKKITLECSQTMGHDKMYWYQQDPGMELHLIHYSYGVNSTEKGDLSSESTVSRIRTEHFPLTLESARPSHTSQYLCASRFHTLHFGNGTRLTVT.

The chain recombines TRBV19 with TRBJ1-1; 10 nucleotides align to TRBD1. After removal of 10 bases from V and 5 bases from J, the junction contained 13 bases not matched to a gene. Germline V gene sequence: CDR1 LNHDA, CDR2 SQIVND (reference sequence). This CDR3 has 15 residues. The CDR3 DNA is TGTGCCACCTCTGACAGGGGGCTCGGTCGAACTGAAGCTTTCTTT. It codes for CATSDRGLGRTEAFF.

The CDR3 nucleotides read TGTGCCAGCAGCGTAGTCCGGACAGGTGAAGCTTTCTTT. Its translation: CASSVVRTGEAFF. The V gene is TRBV9, the J gene TRBJ1-1, with 7 positions matching TRBD1. CDR3 length: 13 residues. Germline CDR1 SGDLS, CDR2 YYNGEE. Losses at the gene ends were 0 bases for V and 7 bases for J; bases not matched to a gene: 3.

V usage is TRBV19 and J usage is TRBJ2-7; TRBD1 matches at 7 bases. Germline-derived CDR1 and CDR2 are LNHDA and SQIVND (reference sequence). The junction had 6 bases not matched to a gene; V was cut back by 8 bases and J by 2 bases. The length of the CDR3 is 13 residues. CDR3 sequence reads: CASSTGWAYEQYF. The CDR3 region has the DNA TGTGCCAGTTCGACAGGGTGGGCCTACGAGCAGTACTTC.